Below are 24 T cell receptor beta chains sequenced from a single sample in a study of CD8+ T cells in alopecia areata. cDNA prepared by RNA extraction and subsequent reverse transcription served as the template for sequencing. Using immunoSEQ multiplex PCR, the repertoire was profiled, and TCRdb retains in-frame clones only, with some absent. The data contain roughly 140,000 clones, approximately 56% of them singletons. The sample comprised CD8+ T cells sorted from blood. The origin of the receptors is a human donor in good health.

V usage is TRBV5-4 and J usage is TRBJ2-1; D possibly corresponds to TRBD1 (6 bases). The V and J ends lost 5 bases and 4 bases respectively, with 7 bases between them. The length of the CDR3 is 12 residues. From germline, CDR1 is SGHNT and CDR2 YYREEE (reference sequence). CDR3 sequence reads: CASRQGYNEQFF. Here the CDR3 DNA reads TGTGCCAGCAGACAGGGATACAATGAGCAGTTCTTC.

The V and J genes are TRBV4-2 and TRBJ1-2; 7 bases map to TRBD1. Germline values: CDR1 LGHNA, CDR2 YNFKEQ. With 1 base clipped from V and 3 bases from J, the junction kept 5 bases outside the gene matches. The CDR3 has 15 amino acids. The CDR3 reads CASSQVLQGDYGYTF. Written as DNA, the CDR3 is TGTGCCAGCAGCCAAGTTTTGCAGGGGGACTATGGCTACACCTTC.

CDR3: CSVWDSGNTIYF. As DNA, the CDR3 is TGCAGCGTTTGGGACTCTGGAAACACCATATATTTT. This chain uses TRBV29-1 with TRBJ1-3; D remains ambiguous. CDR3 length: 12 residues. Trimming left V 5 bases short and J 0 bases short, with 5 bases between. CDR1 SQVTM and CDR2 ANQGSEA come from the germline V gene.

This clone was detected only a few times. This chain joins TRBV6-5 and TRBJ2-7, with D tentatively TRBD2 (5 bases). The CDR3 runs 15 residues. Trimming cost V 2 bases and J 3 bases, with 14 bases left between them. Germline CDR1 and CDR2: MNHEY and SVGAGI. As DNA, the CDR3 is TGTGCCAGCAGTTACGCGTGGTCTAGCTTCTACGAGCAGTACTTC. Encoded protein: CASSYAWSSFYEQYF.

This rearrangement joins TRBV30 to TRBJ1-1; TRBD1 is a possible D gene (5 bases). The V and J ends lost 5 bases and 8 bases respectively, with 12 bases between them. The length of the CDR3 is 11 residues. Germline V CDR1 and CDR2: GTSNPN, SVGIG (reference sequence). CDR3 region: CAWWGGSEAFF. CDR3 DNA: TGTGCCTGGTGGGGCGGGTCAGAAGCTTTCTTT. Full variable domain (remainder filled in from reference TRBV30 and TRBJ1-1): SQTIHQWPATLVQPVGSPLSLECTVEGTSNPNLYWYRQAAGRGLQLLFYSVGIGQISSEVPQNLSASRPQDRQFILSSKKLLLSDSGFYLCAWWGGSEAFFGQGTRLTVV.

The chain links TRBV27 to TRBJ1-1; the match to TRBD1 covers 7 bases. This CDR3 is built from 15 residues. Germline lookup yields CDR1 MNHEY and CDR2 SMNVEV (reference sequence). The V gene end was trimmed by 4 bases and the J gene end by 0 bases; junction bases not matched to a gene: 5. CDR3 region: CASSSQGPMNTEAFF. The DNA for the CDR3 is TGTGCCAGCAGTTCACAGGGGCCGATGAACACTGAAGCTTTCTTT.

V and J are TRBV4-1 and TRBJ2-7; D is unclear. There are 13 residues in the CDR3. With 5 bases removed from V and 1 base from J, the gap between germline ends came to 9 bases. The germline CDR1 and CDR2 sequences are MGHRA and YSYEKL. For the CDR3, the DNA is TGCGCCAGCAGCGAACATACATCCTACGAGCAGTACTTC. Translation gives CASSEHTSYEQYF.

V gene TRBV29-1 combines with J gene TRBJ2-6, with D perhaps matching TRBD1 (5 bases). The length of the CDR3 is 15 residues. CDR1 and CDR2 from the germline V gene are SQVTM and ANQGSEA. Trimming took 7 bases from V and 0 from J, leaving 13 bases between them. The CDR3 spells CSANLRDSGANVLTF. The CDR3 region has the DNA TGCAGCGCCAACCTCAGGGACTCTGGGGCCAACGTCCTGACTTTC.

This CDR3 is CASSLTHKQETQYF. In DNA form, the CDR3 reads TGTGCCAGCAGCCTAACTCACAAACAAGAGACCCAGTACTTC. The V call is TRBV13, the J call TRBJ2-5; no clear D. V was cut by 5 bases and J by 2 bases, with 12 bases left in between. There are 14 residues in the CDR3. Germline V gene lookup returns CDR1 PRHDT and CDR2 FYEKMQ (reference sequence).

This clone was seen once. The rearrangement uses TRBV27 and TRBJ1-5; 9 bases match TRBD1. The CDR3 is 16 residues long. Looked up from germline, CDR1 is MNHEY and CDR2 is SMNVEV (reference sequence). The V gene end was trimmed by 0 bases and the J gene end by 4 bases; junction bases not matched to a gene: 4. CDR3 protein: CASSLSVDRGNQPQHF. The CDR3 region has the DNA TGTGCCAGCAGTTTATCGGTAGACAGGGGGAATCAGCCCCAGCATTTT.

The CDR3 loop is CASSAGADNQPQHF. In nucleotides, the CDR3 is TGTGCCAGCAGCGCGGGGGCAGATAATCAGCCCCAGCATTTT. The chain employs TRBV9 and TRBJ1-5, with D possibly matching TRBD1 (6 bases). Germline-derived CDR1 and CDR2 are SGDLS and YYNGEE. The CDR3 spans 14 residues. With 3 bases removed from V and 4 bases from J, the gap between germline ends came to 11 bases.

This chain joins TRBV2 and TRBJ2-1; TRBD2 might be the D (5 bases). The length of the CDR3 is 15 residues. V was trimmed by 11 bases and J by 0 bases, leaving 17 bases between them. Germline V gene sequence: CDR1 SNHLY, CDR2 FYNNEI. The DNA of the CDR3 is TGTGCCCAAATCGTAGGACTCAGCTCCTACAATGAGCAGTTCTTC. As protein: CAQIVGLSSYNEQFF.

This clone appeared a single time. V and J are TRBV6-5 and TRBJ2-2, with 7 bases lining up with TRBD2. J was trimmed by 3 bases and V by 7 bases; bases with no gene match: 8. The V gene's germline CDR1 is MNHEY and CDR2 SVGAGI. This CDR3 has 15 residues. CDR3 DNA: TGTGCCAGCAAGCCTGCGGGAGACCACACCGGGGAGCTGTTTTTT. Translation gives CASKPAGDHTGELFF.

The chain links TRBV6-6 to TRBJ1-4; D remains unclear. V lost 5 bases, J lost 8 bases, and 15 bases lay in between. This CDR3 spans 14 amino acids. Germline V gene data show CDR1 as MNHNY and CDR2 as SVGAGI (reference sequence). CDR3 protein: CASSLPGLLEKLFF. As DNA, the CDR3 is TGTGCCAGCAGTCTTCCCGGGCTTCTGGAAAAACTGTTTTTT.

CDR3 DNA: TGTGCCAGCAGTTACTCGAGCGGAACTCAGCCCCAGCATTTT. This sequence encodes CASSYSSGTQPQHF. V and J are TRBV6-5 and TRBJ1-5, with D unresolved. This CDR3 spans 14 amino acids. The germline CDR1 and CDR2 sequences are MNHEY and SVGAGI. Trimming took 0 bases from V and 6 from J, leaving 9 bases between them.

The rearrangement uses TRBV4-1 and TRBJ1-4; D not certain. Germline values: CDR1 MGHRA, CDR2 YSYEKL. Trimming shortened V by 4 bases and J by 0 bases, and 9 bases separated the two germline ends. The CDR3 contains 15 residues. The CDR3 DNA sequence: TGCGCCAGCAGCCCTTACAGCTCAACTAATGAAAAACTGTTTTTT. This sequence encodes CASSPYSSTNEKLFF.

CDR3 loop: CASTSPYTGQETQYF. The CDR3 nucleotides are TGTGCCAGCACCTCCCCATACACGGGGCAAGAGACCCAGTACTTC. The chain uses TRBV28 and TRBJ2-5, with a possible D match to TRBD2 (5 bases). Germline loops: CDR1 MDHEN, CDR2 SYDVKM. The CDR3 extends over 15 amino acids. V lost 7 bases and J 2 bases, leaving 17 bases between the germline ends.

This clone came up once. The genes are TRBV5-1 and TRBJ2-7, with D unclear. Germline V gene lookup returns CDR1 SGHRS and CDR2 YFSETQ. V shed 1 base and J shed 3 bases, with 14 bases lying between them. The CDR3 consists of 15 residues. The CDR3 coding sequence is TGCGCCAGCAGCTTGTACGGGTTCCGCGACTACGAGCAGTACTTC. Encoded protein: CASSLYGFRDYEQYF.

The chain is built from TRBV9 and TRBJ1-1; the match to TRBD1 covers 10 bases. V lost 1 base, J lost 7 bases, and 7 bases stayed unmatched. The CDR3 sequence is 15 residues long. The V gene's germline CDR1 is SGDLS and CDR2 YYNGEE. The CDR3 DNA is TGTGCCAGCAGCGTAACAGGGACAGGGGATCTTGAAGCTTTCTTT. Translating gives CASSVTGTGDLEAFF.

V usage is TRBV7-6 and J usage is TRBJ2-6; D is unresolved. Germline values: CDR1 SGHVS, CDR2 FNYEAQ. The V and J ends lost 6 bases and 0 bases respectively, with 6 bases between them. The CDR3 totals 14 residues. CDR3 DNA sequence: TGTGCCAGCAGTCTTAGCTCTGGGGCCAACGTCCTGACTTTC. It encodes CASSLSSGANVLTF.

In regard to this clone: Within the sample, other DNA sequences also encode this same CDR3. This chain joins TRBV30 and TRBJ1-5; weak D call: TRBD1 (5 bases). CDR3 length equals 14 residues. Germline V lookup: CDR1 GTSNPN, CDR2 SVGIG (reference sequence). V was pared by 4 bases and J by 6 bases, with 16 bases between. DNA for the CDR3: TGTGCCTGGACCCTTGGGGGGTTTCGTCAGCCCCAGCATTTT. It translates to CAWTLGGFRQPQHF.

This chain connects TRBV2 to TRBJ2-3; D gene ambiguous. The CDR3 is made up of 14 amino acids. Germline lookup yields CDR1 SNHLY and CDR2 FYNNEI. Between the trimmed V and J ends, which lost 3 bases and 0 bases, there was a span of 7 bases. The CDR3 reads CASSDGSSTDTQYF. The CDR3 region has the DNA TGTGCCAGCAGTGACGGCTCTAGCACAGATACGCAGTATTTT.

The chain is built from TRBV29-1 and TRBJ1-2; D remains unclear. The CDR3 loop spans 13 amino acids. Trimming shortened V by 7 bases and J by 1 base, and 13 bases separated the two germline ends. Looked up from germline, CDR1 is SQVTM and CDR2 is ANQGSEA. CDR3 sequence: CSALGTVNYGYTF. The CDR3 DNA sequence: TGCAGCGCTCTGGGTACGGTTAACTATGGCTACACCTTC.

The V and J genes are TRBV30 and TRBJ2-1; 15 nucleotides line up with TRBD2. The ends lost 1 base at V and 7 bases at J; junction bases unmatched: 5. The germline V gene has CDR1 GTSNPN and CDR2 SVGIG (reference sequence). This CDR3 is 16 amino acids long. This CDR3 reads CAWSEVGLAGGNEQFF. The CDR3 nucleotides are TGTGCCTGGAGTGAAGTGGGACTAGCGGGAGGAAATGAGCAGTTCTTC. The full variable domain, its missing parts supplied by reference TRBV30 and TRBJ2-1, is SQTIHQWPATLVQPVGSPLSLECTVEGTSNPNLYWYRQAAGRGLQLLFYSVGIGQISSEVPQNLSASRPQDRQFILSSKKLLLSDSGFYLCAWSEVGLAGGNEQFFGPGTRLTVL.